Shown below are 17 T cell receptor beta chains from a single sample sequenced in a study of T cells in Graves' hyperthyroidism and ophthalmopathy. Amplification targeted TCR beta CDR3 regions from RNA transcripts. First-round RT-PCR targeting the TCR CDR3 was performed with the HTBI primer set. TCRdb used MiXCR to reprocess the multiplex PCR reads, holding one entry per CDR3 protein. There are roughly 400,000 distinct CDR3 sequences in the sample; 15% to 18% occur only once, and 25% to 35% lies in the top ten. Sequencing was performed on blood. The receptors come from a woman between 18 and 29 years old with Graves' hyperthyroidism that later progressed to Graves' ophthalmopathy.

About this clonotype: The junction shows a germline mismatch at one end, possibly a read error. The rearrangement links TRBV19 to TRBJ1-2; no firm D call. The germline CDR1 and CDR2 sequences are LNHDA and SQIVND (reference sequence). This CDR3 has 15 amino acids. The DNA of the CDR3 is TGTGCCGGTAGTATAGTCGAGGGATCTAACTATGGCTACACCTTC. It translates to CAGSIVEGSNYGYTF.

In its sample, this clonotype was seen many times. The chain combines TRBV27 with TRBJ2-5; 12 bases line up with TRBD2. Trimming removed 4 bases from V and 2 bases from J; junction bases left unmatched: 5. Germline CDR1 and CDR2: MNHEY and SMNVEV (reference sequence). The CDR3 runs 16 residues. CDR3 region: CASSSRTSGNQETQYF. The CDR3 nucleotides are TGTGCCAGCAGTTCGCGGACTAGCGGGAATCAAGAGACCCAGTACTTC.

This clonotype came up a few times. V gene TRBV19 combines with J gene TRBJ1-5; no definite D call. The CDR3 spans 14 residues. Trimming stripped 1 base from V and 2 bases from J, with 6 bases between. From germline, CDR1 is LNHDA and CDR2 SQIVND (reference sequence). The CDR3: CASSIGYGNQPQHF. The CDR3 DNA follows: TGTGCCAGTAGTATAGGGTACGGCAATCAGCCCCAGCATTTT.

This clonotype appeared many times. CDR3 coding DNA: TGTGCCACCCGACAGACCTCTGGAAACACCATATATTTT. Its translation: CATRQTSGNTIYF. The chain employs TRBV3-1 and TRBJ1-3; weak D call: TRBD1 (5 bases). V was pared by 10 bases and J by 0 bases, with 10 bases between. Germline lookup yields CDR1 LGHDT and CDR2 YNNKEL (reference sequence). The CDR3 is 13 residues long.

This clonotype was seen many times. The chain couples TRBV29-1 to TRBJ2-7; TRBD2 matches 13 bases. The CDR3 is made up of 13 amino acids. Germline V gives CDR1 SQVTM, CDR2 ANQGSEA. Trimming cost V 2 bases and J 6 bases; bases outside gene matches: 1. Here the CDR3 reads CSVETSGRGEQYF. The CDR3 nucleotides are TGCAGCGTTGAAACTAGCGGGAGGGGCGAGCAGTACTTC.

In regard to this clonotype: The germline gene is not matched at one end of the junction; a read error may be the cause. The rearrangement uses TRBV18 and TRBJ1-1; D is unclear. This CDR3 region has 13 residues. Germline-derived CDR1 and CDR2 are KGHSH and LQKENI. The CDR3 nucleotides read TGTGCCAGCTCACTCAAATCGAACACTGAAGGTTTCTTT. Translation: CASSLKSNTEGFF. The variable domain in full, completed from reference TRBV18 and TRBJ1-1, reads NAGVMQNPRHLVRRRGQEARLRCSPMKGHSHVYWYRQLPEEGLKFMVYLQKENIIDESGMPKERFSAEFPKEGPSILRIQQVVRGDSAAYFCASSLKSNTEGFFGQGTRLTVV.

This clonotype was seen only a few times. J is TRBJ2-3 and V is TRBV24-1, with TRBD1 identical over 7 bases. V shed 4 bases, J shed 1 base, and the junction held 10 bases outside the gene matches. The germline gives CDR1 KGHDR, CDR2 SFDVKD. This CDR3 has 17 residues. In DNA, the CDR3 is TGTGCCACCAGTGACTGGACAGGCGGATCCGGCACAGATACGCAGTATTTT. Translated, it gives CATSDWTGGSGTDTQYF.

This clonotype was found a few times. The V gene is TRBV7-9, the J gene TRBJ1-4; D possibly corresponds to TRBD1 (6 bases). V lost 5 bases, J lost 7 bases, and 20 bases lay in between. CDR1 SEHNR and CDR2 FQNEAQ come from the germline V gene (reference sequence). The CDR3 spans 16 residues. The CDR3 coding sequence is TGTGCCAGCAGCCGCCACCAGCAGCACAGGGTTGAAAAACTGTTTTTT. It encodes CASSRHQQHRVEKLFF. Variable domain in full (rest from reference TRBV7-9 and TRBJ1-4): DTGVSQNPRHKITKRGQNVTFRCDPISEHNRLYWYRQTLGQGPEFLTYFQNEAQLEKSRLLSDRFSAERPKGSFSTLEIQRTEQGDSAMYLCASSRHQQHRVEKLFFGSGTQLSVL.

Concerning this clonotype itself: One base away lies a much larger clone, so this may be a sequencing read error. The chain links TRBV6-1 to TRBJ1-2, with D hard to call. CDR3 length: 13 amino acids. CDR1 and CDR2 (germline): MNHNS, SASEGT. The CDR3, as DNA: TGTGCCACCCTAACATCCTCTAACTATGACTACACCTTC. Amino acids: CATLTSSNYDYTF.

This clonotype came up many times. This chain joins TRBV6-2 or TRBV6-3 and TRBJ2-7, with 11 positions matching TRBD2. The J segment lost 1 base and the V segment lost 5 bases, leaving 4 bases of the junction unmatched. The CDR3 contains 15 residues. Germline assignment: CDR1 MNHEY and CDR2 SVGEGT. In DNA, the CDR3 is TGTGCCAGCAGTAGTAGACTAGCGGGGTCCTACGAGCAGTACTTC. Translated: CASSSRLAGSYEQYF.

This clonotype has at least ten counts. V gene TRBV5-6 combines with J gene TRBJ1-2; 8 nucleotides line up with TRBD1. V trimming: 4 bases; J trimming: 2 bases; junction bases outside the gene matches: 7. Germline loops: CDR1 SGHDT, CDR2 YYEEEE. The CDR3 spans 15 residues. The CDR3 reads CASSHPGQGNYGYTF. CDR3 DNA: TGTGCCAGCAGCCACCCAGGACAGGGAAACTATGGCTACACCTTC. The full variable domain, its missing parts supplied by reference TRBV5-6 and TRBJ1-2, is DAGVTQSPTHLIKTRGQQVTLRCSPKSGHDTVSWYQQALGQGPQFIFQYYEEEERQRGNFPDRFSGHQFPNYSSELNVNALLLGDSALYLCASSHPGQGNYGYTFGSGTRLTVV.

This clonotype has at least ten counts. V is TRBV12-3 or TRBV12-4 and J is TRBJ1-1; a weak D match, TRBD1 (5 bases). CDR3 size: 14 residues. V dropped 4 bases and J dropped 2 bases, with 11 bases sitting between them. In nucleotides, the CDR3 is TGTGCCAGCAGTTGGGACGGCCGAAACACTGAAGCTTTCTTT. Residues: CASSWDGRNTEAFF.

This clonotype was detected many times. This chain joins TRBV11-2 and TRBJ2-3, with D perhaps TRBD2 (6 bases). V was shortened by 10 bases and J by 3 bases, with 17 bases between the two germline ends. The germline gives CDR1 SGHAT, CDR2 FQNNGV. There are 14 residues in the CDR3. In nucleotides, the CDR3 is TGTGCCACCTGGGCGGGGACGGGGACAGATACGCAGTATTTT. It yields the protein CATWAGTGTDTQYF. Full variable domain (missing parts from reference TRBV11-2 and TRBJ2-3): EAGVAQSPRYKIIEKRQSVAFWCNPISGHATLYWYQQILGQGPKLLIQFQNNGVVDDSQLPKDRFSAERLKGVDSTLKIQPAKLEDSAVYLCATWAGTGTDTQYFGPGTRLTVL.

The chain couples TRBV10-3 to TRBJ2-3; the D gene is possibly TRBD1 (6 bases). The CDR3 spans 14 residues. The ends were cut back, 3 bases at V and 6 bases at J, with 13 bases in the middle. CDR1 and CDR2 from the germline V gene are ENHRY and SYGVKD. Here the CDR3 reads CAISEQGARDTQYF. CDR3 DNA: TGTGCCATCAGTGAACAGGGAGCTCGGGATACGCAGTATTTT.

This clonotype occurred a few times. The chain recombines TRBV7-6 with TRBJ2-7, with D uncertain. The CDR3 is made up of 14 amino acids. The V end lost 5 bases, the J end lost 3 bases, and 14 bases lay between the germline ends. Germline V CDR1 and CDR2: SGHVS, FNYEAQ. The CDR3 DNA is TGTGCCAGCAGCCCCCAGGACGGAAACTACGAGCAGTACTTC. It yields the protein CASSPQDGNYEQYF. Full variable domain (rest looked up from reference TRBV7-6 and TRBJ2-7): GAGVSQSPRYKVTKRGQDVALRCDPISGHVSLYWYRQALGQGPEFLTYFNYEAQQDKSGLPNDRFSAERPEGSISTLTIQRTEQRDSAMYRCASSPQDGNYEQYFGPGTRLTVT.

There are a few counts of this clonotype. The chain combines TRBV9 with TRBJ2-1, with TRBD2 matching over 8 bases. From germline, CDR1 is SGDLS and CDR2 YYNGEE. The V gene end was trimmed by 4 bases and the J gene end by 9 bases; junction bases not matched to a gene: 15. The CDR3 is 16 amino acids. The CDR3 nucleotides read TGTGCCAGCAGCACCTGGTCGGTAGCGGGAATTGGTGAGCAGTTCTTC. Translation gives CASSTWSVAGIGEQFF.

The rearrangement links TRBV2 to TRBJ1-2, with D hard to call. Between the trimmed V and J ends, which lost 6 bases and 2 bases, there was a span of 10 bases. Germline values: CDR1 SNHLY, CDR2 FYNNEI. The CDR3 sequence is 13 residues long. CDR3 sequence (DNA): TGTGCCAGCAGCCTCCGGGGAAACTATGGCTACACCTTC. This codes for CASSLRGNYGYTF. Complete variable domain (other parts from reference TRBV2 and TRBJ1-2): EPEVTQTPSHQVTQMGQEVILRCVPISNHLYFYWYRQILGQKVEFLVSFYNNEISEKSEIFDDQFSVERPDGSNFTLKIRSTKLEDSAMYFCASSLRGNYGYTFGSGTRLTVV.